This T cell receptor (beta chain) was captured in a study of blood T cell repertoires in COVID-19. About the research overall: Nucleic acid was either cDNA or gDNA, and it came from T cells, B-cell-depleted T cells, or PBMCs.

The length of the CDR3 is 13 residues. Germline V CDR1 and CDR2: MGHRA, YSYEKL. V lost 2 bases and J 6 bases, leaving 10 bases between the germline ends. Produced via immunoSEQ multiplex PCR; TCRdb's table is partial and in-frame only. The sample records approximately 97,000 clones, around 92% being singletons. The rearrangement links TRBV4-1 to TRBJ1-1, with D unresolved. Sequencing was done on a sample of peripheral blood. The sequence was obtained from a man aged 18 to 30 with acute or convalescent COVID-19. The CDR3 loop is CASSQPPPAEAFF. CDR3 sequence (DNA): TGCGCCAGCAGCCAACCACCGCCGGCTGAAGCTTTCTTT.